These 24 T cell receptor beta chains came from one sample sequenced in a study of T-cell reconstitution after alpha-beta-depleted transplantation in children (dated by TCRdb to the mid-2010s). The intended sense of this specimen's treatment or condition label: allogeneic hematopoietic cell transplantation with graft depleted of TCRalphabeta T cells and CD19 B cells. Libraries were built with PCR. The instrument given in TCRdb is Illumina HiSeq 2500. TCR library preparation used molecular barcoding, with unique molecular identifiers applied to normalize quantification of the TCRbeta repertoire. TCRdb reprocessing: public reads trimmed at Q25 with fastp, clones called with MiXCR, in-frame beta chains kept. Duplicate CDR3 protein sequences are folded into a single record with the most common DNA and genes. The sample contains approximately 800,000 distinct CDR3 sequences, 16% of them found a single time. The ten largest account for just under 5% of the sample.

Sequences were derived from PBMCs, mostly from graft donor cells, sampled 360 days after TCRalphabeta/CD19-depleted stem cell transplant. The receptors were sampled from a male patient aged 10-17 years who had a stem cell transplant for acute lymphoblastic leukemia, so the T cells may come from the graft donor.

In this sample, this clonotype turned up many times. This rearrangement joins TRBV5-1 to TRBJ2-2, with a tentative D call TRBD2 (6 bases). The CDR3 covers 15 residues. V was cut by 0 bases and J by 4 bases, with 10 bases left in between. The germline V gene encodes CDR1 SGHRS and CDR2 YFSETQ. The CDR3 here is CASSLGTSFTGELFF. The CDR3 nucleotides read TGCGCCAGCAGCTTGGGAACTAGCTTCACCGGGGAGCTGTTTTTT. The variable domain in full, with the rest retrieved from reference TRBV5-1 and TRBJ2-2, is KAGVTQTPRYLIKTRGQQVTLSCSPISGHRSVSWYQQTPGQGLQFLFEYFSETQRNKGNFPGRFSGRQFSNSRSEMNVSTLELGDSALYLCASSLGTSFTGELFFGEGSRLTVL.

The genes are TRBV10-3 and TRBJ2-7; D gene unclear. Germline V CDR1 and CDR2: ENHRY, SYGVKD. The CDR3 extends over 12 amino acids. V lost 4 bases to trimming and J lost 3 bases, with 7 bases between them. The CDR3 nucleotides read TGTGCCATCAGTGCTGGGGTCTACGAGCAGTACTTC. Its protein product is CAISAGVYEQYF.

This clonotype has a handful of counts. The CDR3 coding sequence is TGCGCCAGCAGCTGGTTAGCCGGGACAGGGGGATACAATGAGCAGTTCTTC. It is translated as CASSWLAGTGGYNEQFF. The rearrangement uses TRBV5-1 and TRBJ2-1; 11 nucleotides agree with TRBD1. The CDR3 has 17 amino acids. J was trimmed by 4 bases and V by 3 bases; bases with no gene match: 9. CDR1 SGHRS and CDR2 YFSETQ come from the germline V gene.

This clonotype was detected only a few times. CDR3 amino acids: CSARTLWGGTRYNEQFF. The DNA for the CDR3 is TGCAGTGCTAGAACCCTTTGGGGCGGGACGCGATACAATGAGCAGTTCTTC. The J gene is TRBJ2-1, the V gene TRBV20-1; weak D call: TRBD2 (6 bases). V gave up 2 bases and J gave up 4 bases, with 21 bases separating them. The CDR3 covers 17 residues. From germline, CDR1 is DFQATT and CDR2 SNEGSKA (reference sequence).

The chain links TRBV7-9 to TRBJ2-2; the match to TRBD1 covers 9 bases. V trimming: 5 bases; J trimming: 3 bases; junction bases outside the gene matches: 7. The germline gives CDR1 SEHNR, CDR2 FQNEAQ (reference sequence). The CDR3 contains 16 residues. Here the CDR3 DNA reads TGTGCCAGCAGCAATCCGGGACAGGGCTACACCGGGGAGCTGTTTTTT. This translates into CASSNPGQGYTGELFF.

The chain recombines TRBV11-2 with TRBJ2-1; 16 bases align to TRBD2. The V and J ends lost 5 bases and 1 base, in that order; junction bases with no gene match: 11. CDR3 length: 20 amino acids. Germline V gene lookup returns CDR1 SGHAT and CDR2 FQNNGV. The CDR3 sequence is CASSPLPGLAGGLSYNEQFF. CDR3 coding DNA: TGTGCCAGCAGCCCCCTTCCGGGACTAGCGGGAGGGCTTTCCTACAATGAGCAGTTCTTC.

This clonotype turned up a few times. The chain uses TRBV2 and TRBJ2-4; perhaps TRBD2 as D (6 bases). Germline-derived CDR1 and CDR2 are SNHLY and FYNNEI. V was cut by 6 bases and J by 9 bases, with 15 bases left in between. This CDR3 comprises 13 residues. CDR3 sequence: CASRGDFMGIQYF. The CDR3 DNA reads as TGTGCCAGCAGGGGGGACTTCATGGGCATTCAGTACTTC.

The table lists this clonotype with a few counts. The chain combines TRBV6-1 with TRBJ2-1; TRBD2 matches at 11 bases. The V gene's germline CDR1 is MNHNS and CDR2 SASEGT. The trim removed 6 bases at V and 0 bases at J, leaving 4 bases unmatched. CDR3 length equals 16 residues. The CDR3 reads CASSLSGRGSYNEQFF. CDR3 coding DNA: TGTGCCAGCAGCCTTAGCGGGAGGGGCTCCTACAATGAGCAGTTCTTC.

This clonotype has ten or more counts. V gene TRBV6-5 combines with J gene TRBJ2-4, with D perhaps TRBD2 (6 bases). The germline gives CDR1 MNHEY, CDR2 SVGAGI. V was pared by 6 bases and J by 0 bases, with 21 bases between. This CDR3 comprises 18 residues. The CDR3 DNA sequence: TGTGCCAGCAGCCCCGGGCCGGGGGTAGCTATAGCCAAAAACATTCAGTACTTC. Protein product: CASSPGPGVAIAKNIQYF.

In this sample, this clonotype turned up a few times. The chain is built from TRBV7-8 and TRBJ1-4, with 9 bases matching TRBD1. J gave up 8 bases and V 3 bases, and 7 bases lay outside the gene matches. Looked up from germline, CDR1 is SGHVS and CDR2 is FQNEAQ. The CDR3 is 15 amino acids. The CDR3 here is CASSFGQGRREKLFF. CDR3 DNA sequence: TGTGCCAGCAGCTTCGGACAGGGGAGGAGGGAAAAACTGTTTTTT. Full variable domain (outside the CDR3, taken from reference TRBV7-8 and TRBJ1-4): GAGVSQSPRYKVAKRGQDVALRCDPISGHVSLFWYQQALGQGPEFLTYFQNEAQLDKSGLPSDRFFAERPEGSVSTLKIQRTQQEDSAVYLCASSFGQGRREKLFFGSGTQLSVL.

This clonotype was detected a few times. J is TRBJ2-7 and V is TRBV7-9; 13 positions agree with TRBD2. With V trimmed by 4 bases and J by 6 bases, 6 bases remained unmatched. Germline CDR1 and CDR2: SEHNR and FQNEAQ (reference sequence). The CDR3 is made up of 15 amino acids. For the CDR3, the DNA is TGTGCCAGCAGCTCGAGACTAGCGGGAGGCACCGAGCAGTACTTC. Translation gives CASSSRLAGGTEQYF.

This clonotype was seen a handful of times. This chain uses TRBV7-3 with TRBJ1-3; D perhaps matches TRBD1 (5 bases). The CDR3 totals 17 residues. V was shortened by 0 bases and J by 1 base, with 13 bases between the two germline ends. From germline, CDR1 is SGHTA and CDR2 FQGTGA. The CDR3 DNA reads TGTGCCAGCAGCTTAACGACGACCAGGGAATCTGGAAACACCATATATTTT. Its protein is CASSLTTTRESGNTIYF.

In this sample, this clonotype turned up a few times. The rearrangement links TRBV9 to TRBJ2-7, with 7 bases matching TRBD2. Germline loops: CDR1 SGDLS, CDR2 YYNGEE. The CDR3 runs 16 residues. V lost 3 bases, J lost 2 bases, and 11 bases stayed unmatched. CDR3 protein: CASSASAAGETYEQYF. In nucleotides, the CDR3 is TGTGCCAGCAGCGCATCCGCCGCGGGGGAAACCTACGAGCAGTACTTC.

The gene calls are TRBV5-1 and TRBJ2-7; 11 nucleotides align to TRBD1. Germline V gene lookup returns CDR1 SGHRS and CDR2 YFSETQ. This CDR3 is built from 17 residues. Losses at the gene ends were 0 bases for V and 5 bases for J; bases not matched to a gene: 10. Here the CDR3 DNA reads TGCGCCAGCAGCTTGGTTCGCGACGGGACAGGGGGGGACGAGCAGTACTTC. This encodes CASSLVRDGTGGDEQYF.

This sequence joins TRBV9 and TRBJ1-2; D remains ambiguous. In germline, CDR1 is SGDLS, CDR2 YYNGEE. The CDR3 has 14 residues. The V gene lost 0 bases and the J gene lost 6 bases, with 12 bases spanning the gap. The CDR3 sequence is CASSVDGSINGYTF. CDR3 nucleotides: TGTGCCAGCAGCGTAGATGGCAGCATTAATGGCTACACCTTC.

This chain uses TRBV7-8 with TRBJ1-5; the D gene is possibly TRBD1 (6 bases). Trimming took off 1 base at V and 4 bases at J, with 14 bases between the two ends. CDR3 size: 16 residues. Per germline, CDR1 SGHVS and CDR2 FQNEAQ. This CDR3 reads CASSLGRGFRNQPQHF. In DNA form, the CDR3 reads TGTGCCAGCAGCTTAGGGAGGGGGTTCAGGAATCAGCCCCAGCATTTT.

The V and J genes are TRBV7-9 and TRBJ1-5; possibly TRBD1 for D (5 bases). Per germline, CDR1 SEHNR and CDR2 FQNEAQ (reference sequence). CDR3 length: 16 residues. Trimming cost V 5 bases and J 4 bases, with 18 bases left between them. The CDR3 bases are TGTGCCAGCAGCCTTTGGACGGGGGGAAGGAATCAGCCCCAGCATTTT. It translates to CASSLWTGGRNQPQHF.

This clonotype turned up a few times. The chain uses TRBV15 and TRBJ2-7, with 8 positions matching TRBD2. The CDR3 consists of 14 residues. Germline V gene lookup returns CDR1 LNHNV and CDR2 YYDKDF (reference sequence). The trim removed 3 bases at V and 2 bases at J, leaving 3 bases unmatched. The CDR3, as DNA: TGTGCCACCAGCAGGTATAGCGGGACCTACGAGCAGTACTTC. Protein sequence: CATSRYSGTYEQYF.

The chain is built from TRBV5-1 and TRBJ2-5; the match to TRBD2 covers 13 bases. The germline gives CDR1 SGHRS, CDR2 YFSETQ. The CDR3 runs to 16 residues. J lost 2 bases, V lost 1 base, and 2 bases had no gene match. DNA for the CDR3: TGCGCCAGCAGCTTGACTAGCGGGAGGGGACAAGAGACCCAGTACTTC. This encodes CASSLTSGRGQETQYF.

The table lists this clonotype with a few counts. The chain has TRBV7-3 and TRBJ1-1, with D unclear. This CDR3 comprises 15 residues. Germline V gene lookup returns CDR1 SGHTA and CDR2 FQGTGA. Trimming removed 0 bases at V and 1 base at J, with 9 bases between. CDR3 nucleotides: TGTGCCAGCAGCTTAACTAGGGTTTGGAACACTGAAGCTTTCTTT. Its translation: CASSLTRVWNTEAFF.

Only a few counts were recorded for this clonotype. The chain employs TRBV14 and TRBJ2-7; 8 positions match TRBD1. This CDR3 spans 14 amino acids. The V and J ends lost 1 base and 6 bases, in that order; junction bases with no gene match: 5. Germline V gives CDR1 SGHDN, CDR2 FVKESK. Here the CDR3 DNA reads TGTGCCAGCAGCCAAGGGACAGGGAGTCGCGAGCAGTACTTC. Translation: CASSQGTGSREQYF. The full variable domain, its missing parts supplied by reference TRBV14 and TRBJ2-7, is EAGVTQFPSHSVIEKGQTVTLRCDPISGHDNLYWYRRVMGKEIKFLLHFVKESKQDESGMPNNRFLAERTGGTYSTLKVQPAELEDSGVYFCASSQGTGSREQYFGPGTRLTVT.

The chain has TRBV3-1 and TRBJ2-1, with 8 bases lining up with TRBD2. V dropped 0 bases and J dropped 5; count of bases not matched to a gene: 12. This CDR3 is 18 amino acids long. Germline V gene data show CDR1 as LGHDT and CDR2 as YNNKEL (reference sequence). Here the CDR3 reads CASSQEGYGRALHNEQFF. In DNA form, the CDR3 reads TGTGCCAGCAGCCAAGAGGGGTACGGGAGGGCCCTACACAATGAGCAGTTCTTC.

This chain joins TRBV18 and TRBJ2-5, with a weak D call TRBD1 (6 bases). Germline V gene sequence: CDR1 KGHSH, CDR2 LQKENI. This CDR3 has 15 residues. Trimming removed 3 bases from V and 4 bases from J, with 15 bases in between. The CDR3: CASSPIRDNRETQYF. The CDR3 region has the DNA TGTGCCAGCTCACCGATCCGGGACAACCGAGAGACCCAGTACTTC. Complete variable domain (other parts from reference TRBV18 and TRBJ2-5): NAGVMQNPRHLVRRRGQEARLRCSPMKGHSHVYWYRQLPEEGLKFMVYLQKENIIDESGMPKERFSAEFPKEGPSILRIQQVVRGDSAAYFCASSPIRDNRETQYFGPGTRLLVL.

This clonotype was seen only a few times. The gene calls are TRBV7-6 and TRBJ2-7, with D perhaps matching TRBD2 (5 bases). The CDR3 loop spans 14 amino acids. V dropped 1 base and J dropped 4 bases, with 11 bases sitting between them. Germline lookup yields CDR1 SGHVS and CDR2 FNYEAQ. CDR3 coding DNA: TGTGCCAGCAGCTTAGTAGCGAGAGGTTACGAGCAGTACTTC. Residues: CASSLVARGYEQYF.